Listed here is a single T cell receptor (beta chain). Its antigen has not been determined. Base qualities were left out, and no much larger clone turns up one base away. CDR1 KGHSH and CDR2 LQKENI are derived from the germline V gene. Measured from the cysteine to the phenylalanine, the CDR3 is 14 residues long. This entry keeps only the CDR3 DNA: 42 bases, framed from base 1. V drops 3 bases and J drops 0 bases, leaving 8 bases in between. The data belong to a study of regulatory T cells in long-lasting Graves disease (dated by TCRdb to the early 2020s). For context, the study as a whole: Persistent Graves' disease meant more than 5 years of antithyroid drug treatment with TSH receptor autoantibodies that stayed positive. Persistent Graves' disease patients were compared with newly diagnosed Graves' disease patients by peripheral blood TCR sequencing and RNA sequencing. The study was registered as a clinical trial and conducted in China. TCR sequencing covered around 13 persistent and roughly 20 newly diagnosed Graves' disease patients, some 33 samples in total. On average, persistent Graves' disease patients in the clinical cohort had been on antithyroid drugs for about 10.3 years. General conclusions and limits of the study: TRBV28, TRBJ1-2 and TRBJ2-5 were preferentially used in persistent disease, while TRBV20-1 and TRBJ2-1 were favored in newly diagnosed disease. Persistent Graves' disease patients showed lower TCR Shannon entropy and fewer highly expanded clones than newly diagnosed patients, suggesting clonal expansion. As a limitation, the authors acknowledged that the small sample size may reduce accuracy. Sequencing and analysis were limited to the TCR beta chain. The study examined only peripheral blood because the primary lesion, thyroid tissue, could not be accessed. A larger number of public clonotypes was shared among persistent patients (around 3,000) than among newly diagnosed patients (over 850).

In the paper's terms, the time point label means: persistent/refractory GD, antithyroid drugs over 5 years with positive TRAb. RNA was extracted from PBMCs in TRIzol for both TCR sequencing and RNA sequencing. The diagnosis of Graves' disease followed American Thyroid Association guidelines. Patients for the study were recruited at an endocrinology department in Xi'an, China. Each patient gave 7 to 9.5 milliliters of peripheral blood, collected in an EDTA anticoagulant tube. Ficoll Paque Plus density gradient separation was used to isolate PBMCs, and no further T cell sorting was performed. An Agilent 2100 Bioanalyzer and agarose gel were used to check RNA quality, while a NanoDrop 2000 measured RNA concentration. Library construction relied on multiplex PCR. The instrument was an Illumina HiSeq 4000. iRepertoire HTBI primers and Arm-PCR amplification of CDR3 regions were used to construct TCR beta libraries. PCR products were gel purified before sequencing. The study's processing was this. A total of under 80 TRBV and 14 TRBJ segments were identified across samples and were used for gene usage analysis of CDR3 amino acid clonotypes. COPE and FqMerger were used to merge filtered high-quality paired reads into contigs. BLAST was used to align contigs to IMGT TRBV, TRBD and TRBJ reference genes, with CDR3 defined following IMGT. Any clonotype with a frequency above 0.1% was counted as a highly expanded clone. Shannon entropy was used to measure repertoire diversity, and the Gini coefficient was used to measure V-J evenness. Public clonotypes were defined as clonotypes shared by more than one individual. TCRdb trimmed public reads at Q25 via fastp, called clones via MiXCR and kept in-frame beta chains. Rows merge per CDR3 protein into single entries with the most common DNA and genes. The authors' filters were not applied to this entry. The sample table lists under 350,000 distinct CDR3 sequences, 20% to 25% of them with a count of one. Clones ranked in the top ten supply about 56% of the sample.

The sample in question was peripheral blood mononuclear cells (PBMCs), obtained when the disease was refractory, from a patient treated with antithyroid drugs. The TCR was taken from a female donor with Graves disease. The V and J genes are TRBV18 and TRBJ2-5, and the D gene may be TRBD1, 6 bases matching. The CDR3 region: CASSPRTDQETQYF. Here is the DNA: TGTGCCAGCTCACCCCGGACAGACCAAGAGACCCAGTACTTC.